One and the same sample provided the 23 T cell receptor beta chains below, sequenced in a study of blood T cell repertoires in COVID-19 (dated by TCRdb to the early 2020s). The receptor library was made with the immunoSEQ multiplex PCR assay. TCRdb's version of the immuneACCESS table is confined to in-frame rearrangements and falls short of the full clone set. An unresolved V gene accounts for under half of the shortfall where checked; the remainder is of unknown origin. The sample table holds approximately 250,000 clones, of which 80% to 90% were seen once. The top ten clones comprise around 3% of the sample. Source material: PBMCs or T cells enriched from blood (not recorded which). All receptors derive from a woman aged 40 to 55 who had been exposed to COVID-19.

Details on this clone: A read error may produce the germline difference seen at one junction end. Other DNA sequences in the same sample also yield this CDR3. The V call is TRBV11-2, the J call TRBJ1-1; D might be TRBD1 (5 bases). This CDR3 has 13 amino acids. CDR1 is SGHAT, CDR2 FQNNGV, per germline. DNA for the CDR3: TGTGCCAGCAGCCTAGACAGGAACACTGAAGCTTTCTTT. The encoded protein is CASSLDRNTEAFF.

The chain carries TRBV6-5 and TRBJ1-4; 9 positions agree with TRBD1. Germline CDR1 reads MNHEY; CDR2 reads SVGAGI. CDR3 length: 15 residues. J gave up 5 bases and V 2 bases, and 3 bases lay outside the gene matches. CDR3 DNA: TGTGCCAGCAGTTACCCCGGGACAGGGAATGAAAAACTGTTTTTT. Its protein product is CASSYPGTGNEKLFF.

The rearrangement joins TRBV28 to TRBJ2-6; possibly TRBD2 for D (6 bases). Germline lookup yields CDR1 MDHEN and CDR2 SYDVKM. The germline V and J ends were trimmed by 3 bases and 2 bases, with 8 bases remaining between them. The length of the CDR3 is 15 residues. CDR3 DNA sequence: TGTGCCAGCAGTTTGTGGGGGGCTGGGGCCAACGTCCTGACTTTC. Residues: CASSLWGAGANVLTF. The entire variable domain, with the rest obtained from reference TRBV28 and TRBJ2-6, is as follows: DVKVTQSSRYLVKRTGEKVFLECVQDMDHENMFWYRQDPGLGLRLIYFSYDVKMKEKGDIPEGYSVSREKKERFSLILESASTNQTSMYLCASSLWGAGANVLTFGAGSRLTVL.

In its sample, this clone was seen once. V gene TRBV7-2 combines with J gene TRBJ1-2; D is uncertain. Trimming removed 0 bases at V and 5 bases at J, with 10 bases between. Looked up from germline, CDR1 is SGHTA and CDR2 is FQGNSA. The CDR3 contains 14 residues. The CDR3 nucleotides read TGTGCCAGCAGCTTAGCCGGGGTTAGGTATGGCTACACCTTC. Translation gives CASSLAGVRYGYTF.

This chain uses TRBV7-2 with TRBJ2-7; a possible D gene is TRBD1 (5 bases). V was shortened by 2 bases and J by 6 bases, with 20 bases between the two germline ends. Germline loops: CDR1 SGHTA, CDR2 FQGNSA. CDR3 length: 16 residues. The CDR3 DNA reads TGTGCCAGCAGCTTAAATTTTCGAGACAGACGAGGCGAGCAGTACTTC. The encoded protein is CASSLNFRDRRGEQYF.

This chain links TRBV6-2 or TRBV6-3 with TRBJ2-1; 9 bases agree with TRBD2. CDR3 length: 14 residues. Germline V gene sequence: CDR1 MNHEY, CDR2 SVGEGT. Trimming at V came to 2 bases and at J to 8 bases, leaving 4 bases not matched to a gene. CDR3 loop: CASSYEREVDEQFF. CDR3 in DNA: TGTGCCAGCAGTTACGAGCGGGAGGTGGATGAGCAGTTCTTC.

The rearrangement joins TRBV5-8 to TRBJ2-7; 8 bases match TRBD2. The CDR3 loop spans 15 amino acids. Germline V gene data show CDR1 as SGHTS and CDR2 as YDEGEE. J lost 2 bases, V lost 3 bases, and 7 bases had no gene match. CDR3 nucleotide sequence: TGTGCCAGCAGCTGGGGCGGGAGGCCCCCCTACGAGCAGTACGTC. Translated: CASSWGGRPPYEQYV.

V is TRBV6-2 or TRBV6-3 and J is TRBJ2-7; tentatively, D is TRBD1 (7 bases). In germline, CDR1 is MNHEY, CDR2 SVGEGT. This CDR3 comprises 15 residues. Trimming took 5 bases from V and 1 from J, leaving 15 bases between them. The CDR3: CASSGHRGGSYEQYF. For the CDR3, the DNA is TGTGCCAGCAGTGGTCACAGGGGAGGTTCCTACGAGCAGTACTTC.

The V and J genes are TRBV2 and TRBJ2-5; possible D gene TRBD2, 6 bases. This CDR3 contains 14 residues. V dropped 9 bases and J dropped 1 base, with 15 bases sitting between them. CDR1 and CDR2 (germline): SNHLY, FYNNEI. The CDR3 nucleotides are TGTGCCAGTGGAGGGAGCGGCCTCCAAGAGACCCAGTACTTC. Translating gives CASGGSGLQETQYF. Full variable domain (remainder filled in from reference TRBV2 and TRBJ2-5): EPEVTQTPSHQVTQMGQEVILRCVPISNHLYFYWYRQILGQKVEFLVSFYNNEISEKSEIFDDQFSVERPDGSNFTLKIRSTKLEDSAMYFCASGGSGLQETQYFGPGTRLLVL.

The chain recombines TRBV7-6 with TRBJ2-7; 14 bases fit TRBD2. Germline loops: CDR1 SGHVS, CDR2 FNYEAQ. This CDR3 contains 17 residues. The V and J ends lost 5 bases and 6 bases, in that order; junction bases with no gene match: 12. The CDR3 here is CASSPNAGLAGGFEQYF. The CDR3 nucleotides read TGTGCCAGCAGCCCTAACGCCGGACTAGCGGGGGGTTTCGAGCAGTACTTC.

The rearrangement uses TRBV30 and TRBJ1-1; tentatively, D is TRBD1 (5 bases). V was clipped by 0 bases and J by 1 base, with 21 bases between them. The V gene's germline CDR1 is GTSNPN and CDR2 SVGIG (reference sequence). The CDR3 extends over 18 amino acids. The CDR3 spells CAWSVGGFGERWNTEAFF. As DNA, the CDR3 is TGTGCCTGGAGTGTTGGGGGGTTTGGGGAGAGGTGGAACACTGAAGCTTTCTTT. Full variable domain (missing parts from reference TRBV30 and TRBJ1-1): SQTIHQWPATLVQPVGSPLSLECTVEGTSNPNLYWYRQAAGRGLQLLFYSVGIGQISSEVPQNLSASRPQDRQFILSSKKLLLSDSGFYLCAWSVGGFGERWNTEAFFGQGTRLTVV.

This chain connects TRBV2 to TRBJ2-2; TRBD2 matches at 14 bases. Per the germline V gene, CDR1 is SNHLY and CDR2 is FYNNEI. Trimming removed 6 bases from V and 7 bases from J; junction bases left unmatched: 10. The length of the CDR3 is 17 residues. The CDR3 is CASSLTSGGAIIGELFF. CDR3 nucleotides: TGTGCCAGCAGCTTGACTAGCGGGGGGGCCATTATCGGGGAGCTGTTTTTT.

The chain recombines TRBV2 with TRBJ1-1; D gene unclear. The CDR3 length is 14 residues. Germline lookup yields CDR1 SNHLY and CDR2 FYNNEI. V lost 5 bases and J 7 bases, leaving 17 bases between the germline ends. Here the CDR3 reads CASSPRHGVFEAFF. DNA for the CDR3: TGTGCCAGCAGTCCCAGACACGGGGTTTTTGAAGCTTTCTTT.

The chain recombines TRBV25-1 with TRBJ2-5; TRBD1 aligns across 11 bases. V trimming: 1 base; J trimming: 5 bases; junction bases outside the gene matches: 12. Germline V gene lookup returns CDR1 MGHDK and CDR2 SYGVNS. CDR3 length: 18 amino acids. CDR3 nucleotides: TGTGCCAGCAGTGAATCCACGACCGGACAGGGGGCTTGGGAGACCCAGTACTTC. Translated, it gives CASSESTTGQGAWETQYF.

Concerning this clone itself: In the same sample, other DNA sequences code for this CDR3. The chain is built from TRBV14 and TRBJ1-1; no clear D. The CDR3 contains 13 residues. Trimming left V 4 bases short and J 6 bases short, with 12 bases between. Germline-derived CDR1 and CDR2 are SGHDN and FVKESK. The CDR3 here is CASSRGGLAEAFF. DNA for the CDR3: TGTGCCAGCAGCCGTGGAGGGCTGGCTGAAGCTTTCTTT.

The V gene is TRBV29-1, the J gene TRBJ1-4; possibly TRBD1 for D (6 bases). Per the germline V gene, CDR1 is SQVTM and CDR2 is ANQGSEA. Trimming pared 1 base from V and 4 bases from J, leaving 10 bases between. This CDR3 has 14 residues. CDR3 in DNA: TGCAGCGTTGAAGGCAGGGGCGATAATGAAAAACTGTTTTTT. This encodes CSVEGRGDNEKLFF.

The rearrangement joins TRBV7-8 to TRBJ1-2; D is ambiguous. From germline, CDR1 is SGHVS and CDR2 FQNEAQ. Trimming took off 2 bases at V and 4 bases at J, with 8 bases between the two ends. This CDR3 region has 13 residues. The CDR3 sequence is CASSLLVGYGYTF. DNA of the CDR3: TGTGCCAGCAGCTTATTGGTCGGCTATGGCTACACCTTC.

This clone was picked up one time. The chain is built from TRBV11-3 and TRBJ2-7; 8 positions agree with TRBD2. Germline loops: CDR1 SGHNT, CDR2 YENEEA. The CDR3 runs to 14 residues. V trimming: 4 bases; J trimming: 3 bases; junction bases outside the gene matches: 5. The CDR3 reads CASSSISGSYEQYV. In nucleotides, the CDR3 is TGTGCCAGCAGCTCTATAAGCGGGAGCTACGAGCAGTACGTC.

The chain is built from TRBV19 and TRBJ1-6; D is uncertain. This CDR3 has 17 residues. The ends were cut back, 8 bases at V and 0 bases at J, with 17 bases in the middle. In germline, CDR1 is LNHDA, CDR2 SQIVND (reference sequence). As DNA, the CDR3 is TGTGCCAGTTGCAGGCGGGAGGGATCCTCCTATAATTCACCCCTCCACTTT. This codes for CASCRREGSSYNSPLHF.

The chain has TRBV28 and TRBJ2-2, with D possibly being TRBD2 (5 bases). The V gene lost 3 bases and the J gene lost 1 base, with 6 bases spanning the gap. The CDR3 consists of 14 residues. Germline loops: CDR1 MDHEN, CDR2 SYDVKM. CDR3 amino acids: CASSFGENTGELFF. The CDR3, as DNA: TGTGCCAGCAGTTTCGGGGAGAACACCGGGGAGCTGTTTTTT.

The genes are TRBV6-2 or TRBV6-3 and TRBJ2-5, with 9 bases fitting TRBD2. CDR1 and CDR2 (germline): MNHEY, SVGEGT. CDR3 length: 18 residues. V lost 0 bases and J lost 1; bases outside the gene matches: 9. The CDR3 DNA follows: TGTGCCAGCAGTTACTCGACTGGGGTAGCGGGAGCCCAAGAGACCCAGTACTTC. As protein: CASSYSTGVAGAQETQYF.

This clone was found once. The rearrangement joins TRBV6-5 to TRBJ1-2; D possibly corresponds to TRBD1 (6 bases). Germline-derived CDR1 and CDR2 are MNHEY and SVGAGI. The CDR3 has 13 residues. V lost 0 bases and J lost 7, with 9 bases in between. CDR3 residues: CASSYSTGIGYTF. The CDR3 region has the DNA TGTGCCAGCAGTTACTCGACAGGAATTGGCTACACCTTC.

This clone has just one count. V and J are TRBV4-2 and TRBJ2-7; 7 nucleotides align to TRBD2. Per germline, CDR1 LGHNA and CDR2 YNFKEQ. The V gene end was trimmed by 0 bases and the J gene end by 3 bases; junction bases not matched to a gene: 2. The CDR3 contains 14 residues. The CDR3 region is CASSQEVAGYEQYF. The CDR3 DNA follows: TGTGCCAGCAGCCAAGAGGTAGCGGGCTACGAGCAGTACTTC.